This T cell receptor beta chain originates from a study of T cells in Graves' hyperthyroidism and ophthalmopathy. This clonotype has ten or more counts. Antigen specificity is unknown. TCR beta CDR3 sequences were amplified from RNA transcripts. First-round RT-PCR targeting the TCR CDR3 was performed with the HTBI primer set. TCRdb fed the multiplex PCR reads into MiXCR, producing one record per CDR3 protein. The sample lists 500,000 to 750,000 distinct CDR3 sequences, 12% to 15% seen once, with roughly 7.1% in the top ten. The CDR3 has 14 amino acids. Deletions cut 10 bases from V and 3 bases from J, with 18 bases between. Per germline, CDR1 MGHRA and CDR2 YSYEKL. Points from the study as a whole: Ophthalmopathy and stable hyperthyroidism were told apart by a 13 V-J model. The model's output predicted ophthalmopathy at a median of roughly seven months prior to onset.

Sequences were obtained from blood. The chain carries TRBV4-1 and TRBJ1-1, with D possibly matching TRBD1 (5 bases). The clonotype comes from a woman between 18 and 29 years old with Graves' ophthalmopathy. The chain's CDR3 is CATLNPLRDTEAFF. In DNA form, the CDR3 reads TGCGCCACCCTAAACCCGCTCAGGGACACTGAAGCTTTCTTT.